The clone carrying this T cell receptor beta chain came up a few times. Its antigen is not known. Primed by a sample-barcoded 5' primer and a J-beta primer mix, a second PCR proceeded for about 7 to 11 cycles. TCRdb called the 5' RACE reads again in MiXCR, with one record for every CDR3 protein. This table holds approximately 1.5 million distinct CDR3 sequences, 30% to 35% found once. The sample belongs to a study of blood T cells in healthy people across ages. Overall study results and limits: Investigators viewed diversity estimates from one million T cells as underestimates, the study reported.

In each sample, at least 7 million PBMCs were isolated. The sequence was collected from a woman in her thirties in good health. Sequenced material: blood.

The CDR3 loop reads CATSPGLVTPEQETQYF. The CDR3 region has the DNA TGTGCCACCTCCCCGGGACTAGTCACCCCTGAACAAGAGACCCAGTACTTC. The J gene is TRBJ2-5, the V gene TRBV15; 8 bases are a match to TRBD2. V trimming: 8 bases; J trimming: 2 bases; junction bases outside the gene matches: 16. CDR1 and CDR2 (germline): LNHNV, YYDKDF (reference sequence). CDR3 length: 17 amino acids.